This TCR beta chain was captured in a study of T cells in Graves' hyperthyroidism and ophthalmopathy. Diagnostic assessment was based on clinical symptoms, serum thyroxine and TRAb, thyroid ultrasound and orbital computed tomography. RNA transcripts gave rise to amplified TCR beta CDR3 regions. The primer set for the first-round RT-PCR of the TCR CDR3 was HTBI. TCRdb recomputed calls from the multiplex PCR reads with MiXCR, one row per CDR3 protein. The repertoire holds 500,000 to 600,000 distinct CDR3 sequences, with about 45% as singletons. V lost 8 bases and J lost 3, with 14 bases in between. This CDR3 spans 13 amino acids. Per the germline V gene, CDR1 is SEHNR and CDR2 is FQNEAQ (reference sequence). Of note for this clonotype: Its antigen is unidentified.

Study-level points and caveats: Most clonotypes that expanded in the thyroid above 0.001 also showed up in blood. By a 13 V-J model, ophthalmopathy was set apart from stable hyperthyroidism.

Sequencing was performed on peripheral blood or thyroid tissue (not recorded which). The gene calls are TRBV7-9 and TRBJ2-7; D gene uncertain. The sequence came from an adult woman with Graves' disease, either hyperthyroidism or ophthalmopathy (not recorded which). The CDR3, as DNA: TGTGCCAGCCGTGGGCCGGTTAACTACGAGCAGTACTTC. Translated: CASRGPVNYEQYF.